This T cell receptor beta chain is from a study of shared clonotypes between healthy human individuals. Genomic DNA belonging to each subset was distributed in equal measure over several immunoSEQ plates. Method: immunoSEQ multiplex PCR; TCRdb's copy keeps in-frame clones and lacks some. The sample has approximately 640,000 clones; 90% are singletons. The germline V gene has CDR1 SGHTA and CDR2 FQGNSA. V gave up 7 bases and J gave up 7 bases, with 9 bases separating them. The CDR3 extends over 11 amino acids. The sequenced sample was memory CD8+ T cells from PBMCs. The subset: CD45RO+ cells pooled with CCR7-negative TemRA cells. The rearrangement joins TRBV7-2 to TRBJ2-3; no definite D call. This TCR was sampled from a young man in good health. Some clones in this sample may be carry-over from other donors' samples. CDR3 loop: CASTLRYTQYF. For the CDR3, the DNA is TGTGCCAGCACCCTTCGATATACGCAGTATTTT.